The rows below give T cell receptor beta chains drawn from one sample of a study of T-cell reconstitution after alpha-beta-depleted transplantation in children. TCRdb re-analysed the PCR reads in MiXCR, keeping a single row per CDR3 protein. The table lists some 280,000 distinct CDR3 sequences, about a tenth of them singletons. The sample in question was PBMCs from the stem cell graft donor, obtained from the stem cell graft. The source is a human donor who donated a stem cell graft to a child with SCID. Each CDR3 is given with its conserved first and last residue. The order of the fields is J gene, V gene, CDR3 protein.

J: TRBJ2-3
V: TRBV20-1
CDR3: CSARDSADRGPDTQYF

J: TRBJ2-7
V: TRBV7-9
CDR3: CASSPEGWESYEQYF

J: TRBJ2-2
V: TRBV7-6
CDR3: CASTLPPGLAGGSNTGELFF

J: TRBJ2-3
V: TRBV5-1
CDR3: CASSFGDGTDTQYF

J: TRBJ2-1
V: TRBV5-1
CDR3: CASSLDTRGFPYNEQFF

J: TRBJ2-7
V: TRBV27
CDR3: CASSSGLAGYEQYF

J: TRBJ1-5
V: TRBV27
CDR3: CASSWTGNYPQHF

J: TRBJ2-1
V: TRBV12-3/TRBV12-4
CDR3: CASSLYGGQGNAEQFF

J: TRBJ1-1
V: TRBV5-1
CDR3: CASSSQRRNTEAFF

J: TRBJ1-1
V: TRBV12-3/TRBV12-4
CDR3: CASRGAGDTEAFF

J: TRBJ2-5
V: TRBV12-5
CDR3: CASGLGETQYF

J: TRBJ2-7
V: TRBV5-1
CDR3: CASSSSGVGEQYF

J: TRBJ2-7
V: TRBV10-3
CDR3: CAISENTFYEQYF

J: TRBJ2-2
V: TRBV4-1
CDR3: CASRWDSLTNTGELFF

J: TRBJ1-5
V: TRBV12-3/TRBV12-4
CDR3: CASSLGGRDSAQPQHF

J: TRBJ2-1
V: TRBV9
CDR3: CASSVDGVKDEQFF

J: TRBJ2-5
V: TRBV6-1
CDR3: CASSRDRQETQYF

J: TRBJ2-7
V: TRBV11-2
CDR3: CASSILAGGYEQYF

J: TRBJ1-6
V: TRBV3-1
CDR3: CASSFSGPNSPLHF

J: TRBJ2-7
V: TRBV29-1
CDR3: CSVEVPGQGYEQYF

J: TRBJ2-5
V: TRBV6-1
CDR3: CASLQGARSQETQYF

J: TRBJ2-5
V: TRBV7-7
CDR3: CASSLGAGAEETQYF

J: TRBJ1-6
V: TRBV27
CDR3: CASSFQGDNSPLHF

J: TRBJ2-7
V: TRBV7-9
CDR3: CASSSGQGNSYEQYF

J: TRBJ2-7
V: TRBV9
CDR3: CASSVGTFGNEQYF

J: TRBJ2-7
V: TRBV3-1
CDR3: CASSQVTGTLYEQYF

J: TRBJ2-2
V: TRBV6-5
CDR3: CASSYQGRYTGELFF

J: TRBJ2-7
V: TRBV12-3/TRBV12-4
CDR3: CASSLTETGFRYF

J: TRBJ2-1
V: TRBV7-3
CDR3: CASSTPDGTSPNEQFF